This T cell receptor (beta chain) came from a study of cytomegalovirus exposure and HLA in healthy donors (dated by TCRdb to the late 2010s). Background on the whole study: An earlier analysis of some 620 of the donors reported under 300 Gb of sequence data and 100 million to 120 million unique TCR beta sequences obtained from about 170 million T cells. An early release covering more than 500 HLA-typed donors comprised 250 to 350 gigabases of sequencing data and 65 million to 100 million unique TCR sequences. The genetic ancestry cluster associated with self-reported Caucasian donors included roughly 84% of the roughly 380 genotyped donors. The study aimed to test whether cataloging public T cell receptors could reveal signatures of past pathogen exposure. The study profiled the T cell repertoires of fewer than 850 subjects by immunosequencing and related them to cytomegalovirus serostatus. Along with the approximately 650-subject first cohort, a separate validation cohort of some 130 different subjects was used. To predict cytomegalovirus infection status, the study combined high-throughput TCR immunosequencing, statistical association of individual TCRs with disease status, and machine learning. A later analysis re-analyzed previously published TCR beta repertoires from hundreds of donors and added high-resolution HLA genotyping to study TCR occurrence patterns. Rather than using new phenotypic data, the later analysis identified candidate immune exposures from TCR beta sequences and from how often those sequences occurred across donors. An earlier analysis of 450 to 750 of the donors used high-throughput TCR beta sequencing to judge whether each TCR beta V gene segment behaved as functional or pseudogenic. Donor age, sex, ethnicity and CMV serostatus were collected together with the repertoire data. In a later genetic analysis, genome-wide SNP genotypes for about three fifths of the roughly 670 donors were used, and that subset was treated as a discovery cohort. All discovery cohort repertoires had been generated on a single sequencing platform. Class I and class II HLA loci were covered by the typing at four-digit resolution. Typing coverage differed by locus: A, B, C, DRB1 and DQB1 were typed in roughly 620-630 donors, DQA1 in 500 to 550, DPA1 in around 580, and DPB1 in 472. A handful of DR-DQ haplotypes were handled as single units for association and clustering because linkage in the cohort was strong. On average, 235,054 unique TCR beta nucleotide sequences were sequenced per donor among 398 genotyped donors of the cohort, with 15% to 20% of those sequences being non-productive.

The investigation overall reported the following: In this cohort, only TCR beta chains were sequenced, and detectable features were limited by the absence of alpha or paired-chain data. Immune exposure information for the cohort was limited to CMV serostatus. Sequencing depth was assumed to be roughly uniform across donors in the presence/absence analyses, though that assumption may not hold. Because HLA typing was unavailable for some donors at each locus, only the typed subset was used in association tests. Because counts were too low, about 18 rarely observed V segments, including chromosome 9 orphons, were left out of the earlier analysis of about 500 of the donors. A further reported finding was that TCR beta sequences accurately predicted the HLA-A and HLA-B alleles for most subjects in the first cohort. In a later analysis, the rate of TCR association differed among HLA loci, with DRB1 alleles having the most associated TCRs and HLA-C alleles having the fewest. The 87-base-pair reads could not distinguish some IMGT-functional V segments, including TRBV6-2 and TRBV6-3, so those segments were excluded. In a later analysis, HLA-associated TCR beta chains were found to be more clonally expanded and to have lower generation probabilities than equally common non-associated chains. At a false discovery rate of 0.05, a later analysis linked around 15,000 TCR beta sequences to specific HLA alleles. According to a later analysis, most CMV-associated TCR beta chains appeared to be HLA-restricted, and the HLA associations seemed to be driven largely by CMV exposure. In both the original and validation cohorts, the classifier was reported to diagnose cytomegalovirus status with high specificity and sensitivity. Strong co-occurrence of HLA alleles, especially DR and DQ, made assigning TCR associations to individual alleles difficult. According to the authors, the approach could potentially be generalized to other disease states and immunological phenotypes. A few of the identified cytomegalovirus-associated TCR beta chains were confirmed in vitro to be specific for cytomegalovirus antigens. While some public TCRs were present in many individuals, most TCR sequences turned up only very rarely across donors. An earlier analysis of several hundred of the donors showed that most TCR beta V segments appeared in productive rearrangements either about 87% or about 30% of the time, which broadly matched IMGT annotations. A cluster of highly shared sequence variants was judged likely to represent a technical artifact of the sequencing pipeline. In the study, around 150 TCR beta chains were listed as associated with cytomegalovirus. Compared with the roughly 700-donor mean, donors in an Asian-associated ancestry cluster had fewer N-insertions in productive TCRs, according to a later genetic analysis. Linkage disequilibrium might explain the correlated functional status among segregating V segments, but an unknown experimental factor could not be ruled out. In a later analysis, several top co-occurrence clusters were reported to appear linked to parvovirus B19, influenza, CMV and Epstein-Barr virus. V-gene and J-gene trimming of TCR beta chains was associated with a missense DCLRE1C variant in a later genetic analysis, and the association was replicated in an independent cohort.

Spanning cysteine to phenylalanine, the CDR3 consists of 14 amino acids. Only the CDR3 DNA is retained, 42 bases long and in frame from the first base. According to the germline V gene (reference sequence), CDR1 reads SEHNR and CDR2 reads FQNEAQ. V lost 5 bases and J lost 3 bases, and the count of bases not matched to a germline gene is 6. With respect to this clone: Its specific antigen is unknown. It has no much larger one-base neighbor in the sample; base qualities were not kept.

In total, 500 to 700 healthy bone marrow donors made up the cohort. Cohort members were all nominally healthy when sampled, although unrecorded immune exposures were likely present. The donor was CMV seronegative and was included in the group of under 450 seronegative cohort members. Every donor gave a peripheral blood sample, and the peripheral blood mononuclear cells from that sample were used for TCR beta sequencing. Genomic DNA was extracted from the blood cell samples with the Qiagen DNeasy Blood Extraction Kit. Libraries were constructed by the immunoSEQ multiplex PCR assay. The multiplex PCR relied on a mix of 60 forward primers for TCR Vbeta segments and 13 reverse primers for TCR Jbeta segments. The CDR3 region of rearranged TCR beta genes was amplified from genomic DNA with a multiplex PCR assay. The amplified TCR beta libraries were sequenced on the Illumina HiSeq System as 87-base-pair reads. The paper's data handling went like this. In a later analysis, tens of millions of unique TCR beta chains were counted across the roughly 610 repertoires, and around 10 million of these chains were shared by at least two donors. Raw reads were error-corrected and collapsed into unique sequences by a nearest-neighbor algorithm in which closely related sequences were merged to remove PCR and sequencing errors. CDR3 sequences were aligned to IMGT reference sequences to assign V, D and J gene segments. For a sequence to be retained, a match of at least six nucleotides to both a V gene segment and a J gene segment was required. Rearrangements were classified as productive when the CDR3 lacked stop codons and remained in frame with V and J, and all other rearrangements were classified as non-productive. Following IMGT convention, CDR3 was defined as the stretch from the second conserved V-encoded cysteine to the conserved J-encoded phenylalanine. In an earlier analysis of approximately 500 of the donors, sequences lacking an unambiguous match to a single V gene segment were excluded. An earlier analysis of 587 of the donors called V segments functional above 56.7% productive rearrangements and segregating when the between-donor standard deviation exceeded 5%. A statistical classification framework was developed to diagnose cytomegalovirus status using the catalog of TCR beta chain sequences. In a later analysis, V and J genes were assigned by comparing TCR nucleotide sequences against IMGT/GENE-DB human TR gene sequences. A later analysis assigned CDR3 sequences and most-parsimonious VDJ recombination scenarios with the TCRdist pipeline. In a later analysis, each TCR beta chain was defined by its CDR3 amino acid sequence together with its V-gene family, and reads without a unique V-gene family were excluded. To address suspected cross-contamination and a sequencing artifact, a later analysis removed roughly 640 highly shared, low-generation-probability nucleotide sequences. A later analysis calculated a clonal expansion index for each public chain from normalized within-repertoire ranks of inferred template counts. Generation probabilities in a later analysis came from a VDJ recombination model fitted to out-of-frame rearrangements, and those results were checked against IGoR. Hypergeometric tests were used in a later analysis to score TCR-TCR, TCR-HLA and TCR-CMV co-occurrence, with a repertoire-size bias correction applied to the TCR pairs. To estimate false discovery rates, a later analysis permuted the HLA or CMV assignments 20 times. A later analysis grouped co-occurring TCRs with DBSCAN, adding TCRdist sequence similarity when clustering within HLA-allele-positive subsets. Repertoires with fewer than 30,000 or more than 120,000 public chains were left out of co-occurrence clustering, as were four to six repertoires with anomalous nucleotide sharing. TCRdb mirrors the immuneACCESS table, restricted to in-frame sequences. Some clones are absent from its copies; in checked studies, under half trace to an unresolved V gene, and the reason for the others is unknown. V, J and clone size derive from that table, while D and trimming were established from the DNA sequence. The sample contains about 140,000 clones, around three quarters of them found a single time. The leading ten clones occupy approximately 1% of the sample.

The rearranged chain carries TRBV7-9 and TRBJ2-5; 7 central nucleotides agree with TRBD2. This TCR derives from a man younger than 35 in good health and CMV-seronegative. The sample taken for sequencing was PBMCs. CDR3 region: CASSHGGLEETQYF. The nucleotide sequence reads as follows: TGTGCCAGCAGCCACGGGGGGTTGGAAGAGACCCAGTACTTC.